Presented here are 25 T cell receptor beta chains from one specimen sequenced in a study of blood T cells in healthy people across ages. Next came a second PCR, run for 7 to 11 cycles, which used a sample-barcoded 5' primer along with a J-beta primer mix. TCRdb re-derived calls from the 5' RACE reads in MiXCR, one entry per CDR3 protein. This table holds 1.5 million to 2 million distinct CDR3 sequences, roughly 50% found once. The material sequenced was blood. These receptors originate from a woman aged 40 to 50 in good health.

The chain has TRBV9 and TRBJ2-1, with D possibly TRBD2 on 5 matching bases. The CDR3 covers 15 residues. Germline CDR1 and CDR2: SGDLS and YYNGEE. The V end was cut by 3 bases, the J end by 7 bases, with 17 bases between. CDR3 in DNA: TGTGCCAGCAGCGCCCGCGACGGTTCGGGGAATGAGCAGTTCTTC. Translation: CASSARDGSGNEQFF.

This clonotype was observed a handful of times. The CDR3 loop reads CSAPSGGGGTQYF. The CDR3 DNA follows: TGCAGTGCTCCCAGCGGGGGAGGGGGTACGCAGTATTTT. This chain connects TRBV20-1 to TRBJ2-3; the match to TRBD2 covers 8 bases. Germline V lookup: CDR1 DFQATT, CDR2 SNEGSKA (reference sequence). V was pared by 5 bases and J by 8 bases, with 9 bases of the junction left unmatched. CDR3 size: 13 residues.

V usage is TRBV4-3 and J usage is TRBJ2-5; D possibly uses TRBD1 or TRBD2 (5 bases each). Germline V gene data show CDR1 as LGHNA and CDR2 as YSLEER. Trimming removed 0 bases from V and 2 bases from J, with 13 bases in between. This CDR3 has 16 residues. The CDR3: CASSQDLGRTQETQYF. The DNA of the CDR3 is TGCGCCAGCAGCCAAGATTTGGGACGGACGCAAGAGACCCAGTACTTC.

The chain links TRBV20-1 to TRBJ2-1; 8 nucleotides match TRBD2. The CDR3 contains 14 residues. With 5 bases clipped from V and 5 bases from J, the junction kept 8 bases outside the gene matches. Germline loops: CDR1 DFQATT, CDR2 SNEGSKA (reference sequence). CDR3 region: CSAPGGRRNNEQFF. For the CDR3, the DNA is TGCAGTGCTCCGGGGGGGCGTCGGAACAATGAGCAGTTCTTC.

This clonotype has more than one count but fewer than ten. The rearrangement links TRBV20-1 to TRBJ1-4, with D perhaps TRBD1 (6 bases). V shed 2 bases and J shed 8 bases, with 18 bases lying between them. Per germline, CDR1 DFQATT and CDR2 SNEGSKA (reference sequence). The CDR3 loop spans 15 amino acids. The CDR3 protein is CSARPDRKAWEKLFF. CDR3 bases: TGCAGTGCTAGACCGGACAGAAAGGCATGGGAAAAACTGTTTTTT.

A single count supports this clonotype. The gene calls are TRBV28 and TRBJ1-1; no definite D call. There are 12 residues in the CDR3. Germline CDR1 and CDR2: MDHEN and SYDVKM. The ends were cut back, 7 bases at V and 2 bases at J, with 8 bases in the middle. The CDR3 DNA reads as TGTGCCAGCAAGAGCTTTAACACTGAAGCTTTCTTT. This encodes CASKSFNTEAFF.

V usage is TRBV28 and J usage is TRBJ2-3; TRBD2 matches 10 bases. Germline CDR1 and CDR2: MDHEN and SYDVKM. V lost 4 bases to trimming and J lost 3 bases; unmatched junction nucleotides: 4. The CDR3 spans 15 residues. The CDR3 here is CASSSRSGGTDTQYF. The CDR3 coding sequence is TGTGCCAGCAGTTCCCGTAGCGGGGGGACAGATACGCAGTATTTT.

For this clonotype: A much larger clonotype is one base distant, so this may be a read error. The chain has TRBV6-4 and TRBJ2-1; the match to TRBD2 covers 8 bases. Germline values: CDR1 MRHNA, CDR2 SNTAGT. CDR3 size: 15 residues. The V and J ends lost 2 bases and 5 bases, in that order; junction bases with no gene match: 5. The CDR3 reads CASSDMSGGNNEQFF. Written as DNA, the CDR3 is TGTGCCAGCAGTGACATGAGCGGGGGTAACAATGAGCAGTTCTTC.

The V call is TRBV24-1, the J call TRBJ2-3; D is unresolved. This CDR3 has 13 amino acids. The germline V and J ends were trimmed by 8 bases and 0 bases, with 8 bases remaining between them. Germline-derived CDR1 and CDR2 are KGHDR and SFDVKD. The CDR3 DNA sequence: TGTGCCACCATGGGCGCTAGCACAGATACGCAGTATTTT. This codes for CATMGASTDTQYF.

The J gene is TRBJ1-2, the V gene TRBV5-4; D might be TRBD1 (6 bases). This CDR3 is 11 amino acids long. CDR1 and CDR2 (germline): SGHNT, YYREEE (reference sequence). Deletions cut 0 bases from V and 12 bases from J, with 9 bases between. The CDR3 loop is CASSLAGGHTF. In nucleotides, the CDR3 is TGTGCCAGCAGCTTGGCCGGGGGGCACACCTTC.

The chain carries TRBV7-9 and TRBJ2-4, with TRBD2 matching 11 bases. The CDR3 has 16 amino acids. Trimming removed 6 bases from V and 3 bases from J; junction bases left unmatched: 7. Germline CDR1 SEHNR, CDR2 FQNEAQ (reference sequence). The CDR3 sequence: CASSPLAGEGKNIQYF. The CDR3, as DNA: TGTGCCAGCAGTCCACTAGCGGGGGAAGGCAAAAACATTCAGTACTTC.

Here the CDR3 DNA reads TGCAGTGCTAGAGAGGACAGGAGGGACCGGGTGCTGTTTTTT. Its protein product is CSAREDRRDRVLFF. V and J are TRBV20-1 and TRBJ1-4; 7 bases match TRBD1. Germline V lookup: CDR1 DFQATT, CDR2 SNEGSKA (reference sequence). V lost 0 bases and J lost 14; bases outside the gene matches: 12. This CDR3 is 14 amino acids long.

This clonotype occurred a few times. J is TRBJ1-2 and V is TRBV29-1; 10 bases align to TRBD1. The CDR3 extends over 12 amino acids. V was clipped by 4 bases and J by 7 bases; unmatched bases: 3. Germline V gives CDR1 SQVTM, CDR2 ANQGSEA. Written as DNA, the CDR3 is TGCAGCGTTGTAGGACAGGGGGTTGGCTACACCTTC. It codes for CSVVGQGVGYTF. Using reference TRBV29-1 and TRBJ1-2 for the parts outside the CDR3, the full variable domain is SAVISQKPSRDICQRGTSLTIQCQVDSQVTMMFWYRQQPGQSLTLIATANQGSEATYESGFVIDKFPISRPNLTFSTLTVSNMSPEDSSIYLCSVVGQGVGYTFGSGTRLTVV.

The chain is built from TRBV6-1 and TRBJ2-1; no clear D. V was clipped by 1 base and J by 8 bases, with 6 bases between them. There are 12 residues in the CDR3. The germline V gene encodes CDR1 MNHNS and CDR2 SASEGT. As DNA, the CDR3 is TGTGCCAGCAGTGAAGTTAAGGATGAGCAGTTCTTC. It yields the protein CASSEVKDEQFF.

Worth noting for this clonotype: An end of the junction differs from the germline gene, which may be a read error. The chain links TRBV12-3 or TRBV12-4 to TRBJ2-3; a possible D gene is TRBD2 (5 bases). The CDR3 spans 14 residues. The CDR3 loop reads CASGLAIGVDTQYF. The CDR3 DNA sequence: TGTGCCAGCGGTTTAGCGATTGGGGTAGATACGCAGTATTTT.

This chain uses TRBV5-1 with TRBJ2-1, with D maybe TRBD2 (5 bases). The germline V gene has CDR1 SGHRS and CDR2 YFSETQ. V dropped 1 base and J dropped 8 bases, with 13 bases sitting between them. The CDR3 loop spans 14 amino acids. DNA of the CDR3: TGCGCCAGCAGCTTGTTTTCGGAGGCGGATGAGCAGTTCTTC. Its translation: CASSLFSEADEQFF.

The rearrangement uses TRBV7-9 and TRBJ2-1; perhaps TRBD1 as D (6 bases). Germline V gene data show CDR1 as SEHNR and CDR2 as FQNEAQ (reference sequence). This CDR3 is 15 amino acids long. Trimming took 8 bases from V and 4 from J, leaving 18 bases between them. The CDR3 is CASEDSLLQYNEQFF. The CDR3 DNA is TGTGCCAGCGAGGACAGCCTTCTTCAATACAATGAGCAGTTCTTC.

This clonotype has at least ten counts. The chain combines TRBV27 with TRBJ2-3, with D unresolved. Per the germline V gene, CDR1 is MNHEY and CDR2 is SMNVEV (reference sequence). Deletions cut 6 bases from V and 0 bases from J, with 10 bases between. The CDR3 has 14 residues. This CDR3 is CASSLGRSTDTQYF. CDR3 nucleotide sequence: TGTGCCAGCAGCTTAGGCAGAAGCACAGATACGCAGTATTTT.

This clonotype was observed a few times. The V call is TRBV7-2, the J call TRBJ2-7; 8 positions agree with TRBD2. This CDR3 comprises 15 residues. Germline V gene lookup returns CDR1 SGHTA and CDR2 FQGNSA. V was pared by 5 bases and J by 3 bases, with 9 bases of the junction left unmatched. CDR3 nucleotide sequence: TGTGCCAGCAGCGCTACGGGTAGCGGGGTCTACGAGCAGTACTTC. This translates into CASSATGSGVYEQYF.

This clonotype was observed a handful of times. The chain is built from TRBV7-3 and TRBJ2-4; D is possibly TRBD2 (7 bases). There are 17 residues in the CDR3. V was clipped by 4 bases and J by 1 base, with 17 bases between them. Germline V CDR1 and CDR2: SGHTA, FQGTGA. Here the CDR3 reads CASSSQGGRAAKNIQYF. In DNA, the CDR3 is TGTGCCAGCAGCTCCCAAGGGGGGAGGGCTGCCAAAAACATTCAGTACTTC.

As DNA, the CDR3 is TGTGCCAGCAGCCTCGACGGAGGGGGGACTAACTATGGCTACACCTTC. Translation gives CASSLDGGGTNYGYTF. The rearrangement joins TRBV4-2 to TRBJ1-2; perhaps TRBD1 as D (6 bases). Looked up from germline, CDR1 is LGHNA and CDR2 is YNFKEQ. There are 16 residues in the CDR3. Trimming took 4 bases from V and 0 from J, leaving 15 bases between them.

The J gene is TRBJ2-5, the V gene TRBV7-8; 16 bases fit TRBD2. This CDR3 has 15 residues. The germline CDR1 and CDR2 sequences are SGHVS and FQNEAQ. Trimming removed 8 bases from V and 3 bases from J; junction bases left unmatched: 3. The CDR3 reads CASGTSGGVKETQYF. The CDR3 bases are TGTGCCAGCGGGACTAGCGGGGGGGTCAAAGAGACCCAGTACTTC.

This clonotype was seen only a few times. The rearrangement links TRBV20-1 to TRBJ2-5; D call uncertain. The CDR3 length is 15 residues. V was pared by 0 bases and J by 2 bases, with 13 bases between. The germline CDR1 and CDR2 sequences are DFQATT and SNEGSKA (reference sequence). The CDR3 spells CSARDLYIKQETQYF. The CDR3 DNA is TGCAGTGCTAGAGATCTCTACATCAAACAAGAGACCCAGTACTTC.

V gene TRBV20-1 combines with J gene TRBJ2-3, with 7 bases identical to TRBD1. J was trimmed by 3 bases and V by 3 bases; bases with no gene match: 3. Germline lookup yields CDR1 DFQATT and CDR2 SNEGSKA (reference sequence). The CDR3 contains 13 residues. The CDR3 loop reads CSASDRVTDTQYF. Here the CDR3 DNA reads TGCAGTGCTAGTGACAGGGTTACAGATACGCAGTATTTT.

The V gene is TRBV6-5, the J gene TRBJ1-1, with no clear D. V was cut by 6 bases and J by 5 bases, with 19 bases left in between. Germline V CDR1 and CDR2: MNHEY, SVGAGI. The CDR3 is 15 amino acids. The CDR3 DNA reads as TGTGCCAGCAGCCCCGGTGTAGTTGGGTTGACTGAAGCTTTCTTT. Protein sequence: CASSPGVVGLTEAFF.